These T cell receptor beta chains were read from a single sample in a study of T cells after posttransplantation cyclophosphamide. Libraries were prepared by immunoSEQ multiplex PCR; TCRdb keeps only in-frame clonotypes and omits some of them. The profile shows fewer than 6,000 clones, 1.5% to 2% of them singletons. Sequenced material: PBMCs, taken 242 days after a stem cell transplant with posttransplant cyclophosphamide. The origin of the receptors is a male patient aged 30 to 40 who received an allogeneic stem cell transplant from a related donor, was CMV-positive, and had no GVHD. The T cells may partly be graft donor cells. Each CDR3 is given with its conserved first and last residue. Fields, in order: CDR3 protein, J gene, V gene.

cdr3_aa: CSGTSEYNEQFF
j_call: TRBJ2-1
v_call: TRBV29-1

cdr3_aa: CASTRGSEAFF
j_call: TRBJ1-1
v_call: TRBV5-1

cdr3_aa: CATSRDSVRGNEQFF
j_call: TRBJ2-1
v_call: TRBV15

cdr3_aa: CASSVDNAGVQYF
j_call: TRBJ2-4
v_call: TRBV9

cdr3_aa: CARSGSITDTQYF
j_call: TRBJ2-3
v_call: TRBV6-5

cdr3_aa: CASSLLRGGLQGGYGYTF
j_call: TRBJ1-2
v_call: TRBV28

cdr3_aa: CASSDSGDTYEQYF
j_call: TRBJ2-7
v_call: TRBV6-5

cdr3_aa: CASSLHTSRRRYQETQYF
j_call: TRBJ2-5
v_call: TRBV7-2

cdr3_aa: CASSLQAPGDGYTF
j_call: TRBJ1-2
v_call: TRBV5-5

cdr3_aa: CASSWTDMNTEAFF
j_call: TRBJ1-1
v_call: TRBV27

cdr3_aa: CASSLSLEVRTQYF
j_call: TRBJ2-5
v_call: TRBV5-4

cdr3_aa: CASSISGYFSYNEQFF
j_call: TRBJ2-1
v_call: TRBV19

cdr3_aa: CASSLRGQETQYF
j_call: TRBJ2-5
v_call: TRBV7-3

cdr3_aa: CASSEASGNNQPQHF
j_call: TRBJ1-5
v_call: TRBV6-1

cdr3_aa: CASSPLGRRPDTQYF
j_call: TRBJ2-3
v_call: TRBV18

cdr3_aa: CASGLGGGGVNEQFF
j_call: TRBJ2-1
v_call: TRBV12-5

cdr3_aa: CASREGLAGVGVTDTQYF
j_call: TRBJ2-3
v_call: TRBV7-2

cdr3_aa: CASSSGVLWNTEAFF
j_call: TRBJ1-1
v_call: TRBV11-2

cdr3_aa: CASRLQGVREKLFF
j_call: TRBJ1-4
v_call: TRBV2

cdr3_aa: CASSQPVRGANYGYTF
j_call: TRBJ1-2
v_call: TRBV6-6

cdr3_aa: CAGTGSAYNEQFF
j_call: TRBJ2-1
v_call: TRBV28

cdr3_aa: CASSIGTGVSYEQYF
j_call: TRBJ2-7
v_call: TRBV28

cdr3_aa: CASSERLGSVLNTEAFF
j_call: TRBJ1-1
v_call: TRBV6-1

cdr3_aa: CASSYGQLNTEAFF
j_call: TRBJ1-1
v_call: TRBV6-5

cdr3_aa: CASSFGDRVFLRVTEAFF
j_call: TRBJ1-1
v_call: TRBV7-9

cdr3_aa: CASSFRQGWQSYEQYF
j_call: TRBJ2-7
v_call: TRBV7-2

cdr3_aa: CASSIESNTEAFF
j_call: TRBJ1-1
v_call: TRBV19

cdr3_aa: CASSLERVSGTTGELFF
j_call: TRBJ2-2
v_call: TRBV11-2